The clone carrying this T cell receptor (beta chain) was recorded only once. In the same sample, other DNA sequences code for this CDR3. Profiled with immunoSEQ multiplex PCR; TCRdb holds only in-frame clones, not every one. The table lists 2 million to 2.5 million clones, 85% to 95% of them singletons, with under 0.45% in the top ten. The data derive from a study of shared clonotypes between healthy human individuals. Study-level information: Researchers assigned three CD4 naive, three CD4 memory, two CD8 naive and one CD8 memory plate to each donor.

Between the trimmed V and J ends, which lost 1 base and 2 bases, there was a span of 5 bases. Looked up from germline, CDR1 is SGHRS and CDR2 is YFSETQ. CDR3 length equals 13 residues. This rearrangement joins TRBV5-1 to TRBJ2-3; D remains ambiguous. This TCR derives from a young man in good health. Some clones in this sample may be carry-over from other donors' samples. The specimen sequenced was naive CD4+ T cells from PBMCs. Regarding subset: CD45RA+ positively selected. The chain's CDR3 is CASSLYFTDTQYF. CDR3 nucleotide sequence: TGCGCCAGCAGCTTGTATTTCACAGATACGCAGTATTTT.